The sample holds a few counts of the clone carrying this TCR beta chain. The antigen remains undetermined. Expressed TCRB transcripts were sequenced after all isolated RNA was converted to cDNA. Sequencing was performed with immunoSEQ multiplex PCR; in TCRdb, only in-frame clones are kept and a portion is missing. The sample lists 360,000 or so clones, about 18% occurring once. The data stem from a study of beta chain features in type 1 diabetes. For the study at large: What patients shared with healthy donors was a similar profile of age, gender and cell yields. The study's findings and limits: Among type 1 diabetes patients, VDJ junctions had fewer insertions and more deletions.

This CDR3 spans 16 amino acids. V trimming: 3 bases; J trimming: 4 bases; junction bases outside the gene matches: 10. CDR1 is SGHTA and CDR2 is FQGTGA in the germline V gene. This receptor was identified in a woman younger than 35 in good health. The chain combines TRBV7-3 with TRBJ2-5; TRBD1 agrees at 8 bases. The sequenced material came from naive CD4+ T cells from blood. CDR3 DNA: TGTGCCAGCAGCTTCACCGACAGGGGAGAGGTAGAGACCCAGTACTTC. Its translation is CASSFTDRGEVETQYF.